The 7 T cell receptor beta chains below were found in one sample sequenced in a study of blood T cell repertoires in COVID-19 (dated by TCRdb to the early 2020s). Libraries were prepared through the immunoSEQ multiplex PCR assay. Imported from immuneACCESS, the table was reduced by TCRdb to in-frame sequences with V and J called. These copies leave out some clones; in studies compared against another copy, an unresolved V gene accounts for under half, and the cause of the remainder is not known. A total of roughly 170,000 clones appear in this sample, approximately 84% of them only once. Roughly 8% of the sample lies in the top ten. Specimen: peripheral blood. The origin of the receptors is a man aged 35 to 55 who had recovered from COVID-19.

The rearrangement joins TRBV19 to TRBJ2-2, with D tentatively TRBD2 (5 bases). CDR3 length: 15 residues. Germline assignment: CDR1 LNHDA and CDR2 SQIVND (reference sequence). The germline V and J ends were trimmed by 8 bases and 5 bases, with 18 bases remaining between them. Here the CDR3 DNA reads TGTGCCAGTGAGGGCCTTAAAGCAACAACCGGGGAGCTGTTTTTT. It encodes CASEGLKATTGELFF. The variable domain in full, with the rest retrieved from reference TRBV19 and TRBJ2-2, is DGGITQSPKYLFRKEGQNVTLSCEQNLNHDAMYWYRQDPGQGLRLIYYSQIVNDFQKGDIAEGYSVSREKKESFPLTVTSAQKNPTAFYLCASEGLKATTGELFFGEGSRLTVL.

The chain links TRBV7-9 to TRBJ2-5; TRBD1 agrees at 9 bases. The V gene's germline CDR1 is SEHNR and CDR2 FQNEAQ (reference sequence). CDR3 length equals 16 residues. V was clipped by 4 bases and J by 4 bases; unmatched bases: 10. The chain's CDR3 is CASSSDRDRDRETQYF. The CDR3 DNA reads TGTGCCAGCAGCTCCGATCGGGACAGGGACCGAGAGACCCAGTACTTC.

The chain has TRBV3-1 (or the pseudogene TRBV3-2) and TRBJ2-7, with 9 bases matching TRBD1. This CDR3 comprises 14 residues. V gave up 3 bases and J gave up 7 bases; unmatched junction bases: 7. Per germline, CDR1 LGHDT and CDR2 YNNKEL (reference sequence). The CDR3 is CASSQGTGLREQYF. For the CDR3, the DNA is TGTGCCAGCAGCCAGGGGACAGGGCTGCGGGAGCAGTACTTC.

V usage is TRBV4-2 and J usage is TRBJ1-1, with TRBD1 matching 9 bases. Germline CDR1 and CDR2: LGHNA and YNFKEQ. CDR3 length equals 15 residues. The ends lost 4 bases at V and 5 bases at J; junction bases unmatched: 8. Here the CDR3 reads CASSLKTGGSTEAFF. CDR3 sequence (DNA): TGTGCCAGCAGCCTAAAAACAGGGGGCTCGACTGAAGCTTTCTTT.

This chain joins TRBV6-2 or TRBV6-3 and TRBJ2-7; 7 bases align to TRBD1. V lost 5 bases to trimming and J lost 6 bases; unmatched junction nucleotides: 10. Germline values: CDR1 MNHEY, CDR2 SVGEGT. CDR3 length: 14 residues. The CDR3 reads CASSPGQVGSEQYF. The CDR3 nucleotides are TGTGCCAGCAGTCCCGGACAGGTTGGGAGCGAGCAGTACTTC.

The V and J genes are TRBV11-1 and TRBJ2-7; 9 positions agree with TRBD1. The CDR3 contains 14 residues. With 5 bases clipped from V and 0 bases from J, the junction kept 2 bases outside the gene matches. The germline V gene encodes CDR1 SGHAT and CDR2 FQDESV (reference sequence). CDR3: CASSPTGGSYEQYF. Written as DNA, the CDR3 is TGTGCCAGCAGCCCGACAGGGGGCTCCTACGAGCAGTACTTC.

The chain recombines TRBV7-2 with TRBJ2-7; D is uncertain. The V end was cut by 5 bases, the J end by 3 bases, with 8 bases between. The CDR3 runs 12 residues. The germline CDR1 and CDR2 sequences are SGHTA and FQGNSA. CDR3 DNA sequence: TGTGCCAGCAGCCGCTCTATCTACGAGCAGTACTTC. This encodes CASSRSIYEQYF.